Below are 20 T cell receptor beta chains sequenced from a single sample in a study of T cell changes during pregnancy in multiple sclerosis. Sequencing used immunoSEQ multiplex PCR; TCRdb keeps in-frame clones, though not all of them. Seen here are about 100,000 clones, 91% observed once, and the top ten hold 3% to 3.5%. Sample: peripheral blood, taken after pregnancy. These receptors all stem from a female donor with multiple sclerosis, enrolled in a pregnancy study.

The chain uses TRBV5-6 and TRBJ2-7; 10 bases match TRBD1. The junction had 6 bases not matched to a gene; V was cut back by 0 bases and J by 6 bases. The CDR3 spans 15 residues. CDR1 is SGHDT and CDR2 is YYEEEE in the germline V gene. The CDR3 loop reads CASSLAPDRGLEQYF. The CDR3 coding sequence is TGTGCCAGCAGCTTGGCGCCTGACAGGGGGCTCGAGCAGTACTTC.

The CDR3 sequence is CASSPSPGQGSGANVLTF. CDR3 nucleotides: TGTGCCAGCTCACCTTCACCGGGACAGGGGTCTGGGGCCAACGTCCTGACTTTC. The chain employs TRBV18 and TRBJ2-6; 10 bases map to TRBD1. Looked up from germline, CDR1 is KGHSH and CDR2 is LQKENI. The V segment lost 3 bases and the J segment 1 base; nucleotides outside the gene matches: 6. CDR3 length: 18 residues.

V gene TRBV9 combines with J gene TRBJ2-1; possibly TRBD2 for D (6 bases). V was trimmed by 1 base and J by 4 bases, leaving 21 bases between them. The CDR3 is 18 amino acids. CDR1 and CDR2 from the germline V gene are SGDLS and YYNGEE. In DNA, the CDR3 is TGTGCCAGCAGCGTAAGTCCCGTCCGGGACTCCCTATACAATGAGCAGTTCTTC. It codes for CASSVSPVRDSLYNEQFF.

The genes are TRBV2 and TRBJ1-5; TRBD1 aligns across 8 bases. Per germline, CDR1 SNHLY and CDR2 FYNNEI. Trimming at V came to 6 bases and at J to 5 bases, leaving 9 bases not matched to a gene. CDR3 length: 15 amino acids. This CDR3 is CASSRGTGSDQPQHF. CDR3 DNA: TGTGCCAGCAGCCGCGGGACAGGCAGCGATCAGCCCCAGCATTTT.

The chain has TRBV10-2 and TRBJ1-5, with 7 bases identical to TRBD1. Trimming at V came to 2 bases and at J to 4 bases, leaving 5 bases not matched to a gene. CDR3 length equals 15 residues. CDR1 WSHSY and CDR2 SAAADI come from the germline V gene. Here the CDR3 reads CASSEPGGGNQPQHF. The CDR3 region has the DNA TGCGCCAGCAGTGAGCCAGGGGGAGGAAATCAGCCCCAGCATTTT.

The chain is built from TRBV15 and TRBJ1-2; TRBD1 agrees at 7 bases. V was pared by 0 bases and J by 8 bases, with 15 bases of the junction left unmatched. The CDR3 runs 17 residues. Germline CDR1 LNHNV, CDR2 YYDKDF (reference sequence). The CDR3 region has the DNA TGTGCCACCAGCAGAGAGCAGGGCGTAACAGGGGCCGAGGGCTACACCTTC. Amino acids: CATSREQGVTGAEGYTF.

This clone was seen a handful of times. CDR3 DNA sequence: TGTGCCAGCATCGCAGGCACTGAAGCTTTCTTT. Protein: CASIAGTEAFF. This chain links TRBV27 with TRBJ1-1; D unresolved. The V gene's germline CDR1 is MNHEY and CDR2 SMNVEV (reference sequence). Trimming pared 7 bases from V and 4 bases from J, leaving 7 bases between. The CDR3 is 11 residues long.

This clone was recorded only once. The chain carries TRBV12-5 and TRBJ2-7; D is undetermined. This CDR3 has 12 residues. The germline V gene has CDR1 LGHNT and CDR2 FRNRAP. Trimming stripped 5 bases from V and 6 bases from J, with 11 bases between. The CDR3 DNA follows: TGTGCTAGTGGTCCGCACCCTAGCGAGCAGTACTTC. This sequence encodes CASGPHPSEQYF. Full variable domain (missing parts from reference TRBV12-5 and TRBJ2-7): DARVTQTPRHKVTEMGQEVTMRCQPILGHNTVFWYRQTMMQGLELLAYFRNRAPLDDSGMPKDRFSAEMPDATLATLKIQPSEPRDSAVYFCASGPHPSEQYFGPGTRLTVT.

V usage is TRBV7-3 and J usage is TRBJ2-3; D possibly corresponds to TRBD2 (5 bases). This CDR3 has 14 amino acids. V was pared by 4 bases and J by 1 base, with 9 bases between. In germline, CDR1 is SGHTA, CDR2 FQGTGA. CDR3 DNA: TGTGCCAGCAGCTCGCGGACTGGCACAGATACGCAGTATTTT. Protein sequence: CASSSRTGTDTQYF.

This chain links TRBV9 with TRBJ2-2; 7 positions agree with TRBD1. Trimming cost V 2 bases and J 1 base; bases outside gene matches: 11. Per germline, CDR1 SGDLS and CDR2 YYNGEE. The CDR3 is 18 residues long. The CDR3 DNA sequence: TGTGCCAGCAGCGTGGATCGGACAGGTATTCAGAACACCGGGGAGCTGTTTTTT. Translation: CASSVDRTGIQNTGELFF.

The V gene is TRBV14, the J gene TRBJ1-1; D perhaps matches TRBD1 (6 bases). The length of the CDR3 is 17 residues. V lost 4 bases, J lost 0 bases, and 18 bases lay in between. The V gene's germline CDR1 is SGHDN and CDR2 FVKESK. The CDR3 region is CASSRMGQGSLNTEAFF. DNA for the CDR3: TGTGCCAGCAGCCGAATGGGGCAGGGGTCTTTGAACACTGAAGCTTTCTTT.

This clone has a handful of counts. The V call is TRBV4-1, the J call TRBJ2-1; D possibly corresponds to TRBD2 (5 bases). V was cut by 1 base and J by 5 bases, with 12 bases left in between. CDR3 length equals 15 residues. The germline V gene has CDR1 MGHRA and CDR2 YSYEKL. The CDR3 reads CASSQVGESDNEQFF. The CDR3, as DNA: TGCGCCAGCAGCCAAGTTGGGGAGTCCGACAATGAGCAGTTCTTC.

The chain combines TRBV6-6 with TRBJ2-5; tentatively, D is TRBD2 (7 bases). The CDR3 length is 14 residues. Trimming removed 10 bases from V and 1 base from J, with 16 bases in between. In germline, CDR1 is MNHNY, CDR2 SVGAGI (reference sequence). CDR3 in DNA: TGTGCCACCGGAGAGGGGGGGACCCAAGAGACCCAGTACTTC. Amino acids: CATGEGGTQETQYF.

About this clone: This CDR3 is also generated by other DNA sequences in the sample. The CDR3 sequence: CASSLGGSGNTIYF. CDR3 DNA: TGTGCCAGCAGTCTGGGCGGGTCTGGAAACACCATATATTTT. The rearrangement links TRBV27 to TRBJ1-3; D gene unclear. Germline lookup yields CDR1 MNHEY and CDR2 SMNVEV (reference sequence). The CDR3 runs to 14 residues. The V gene lost 5 bases and the J gene lost 1 base, with 9 bases spanning the gap.

The gene calls are TRBV7-8 and TRBJ2-7; D might be TRBD2 (6 bases). V was trimmed by 1 base and J by 1 base, leaving 20 bases between them. The V gene's germline CDR1 is SGHVS and CDR2 FQNEAQ. CDR3 length: 18 amino acids. CDR3 region: CASSLGVAWRGSSYEQYF. The CDR3 bases are TGTGCCAGCAGCTTAGGGGTAGCTTGGCGGGGCTCTTCCTACGAGCAGTACTTC.

The V gene is TRBV11-1, the J gene TRBJ2-5, with a possible D match to TRBD2 (6 bases). Trimming removed 7 bases from V and 0 bases from J, with 12 bases in between. Per germline, CDR1 SGHAT and CDR2 FQDESV (reference sequence). CDR3 length: 14 amino acids. This CDR3 is CASTSGEYQETQYF. The CDR3 bases are TGTGCCAGCACCTCGGGGGAGTACCAAGAGACCCAGTACTTC.

V and J are TRBV5-5 and TRBJ1-1; 7 positions agree with TRBD1. Germline V gives CDR1 SGHKS, CDR2 YYEKEE (reference sequence). The CDR3 sequence is 13 residues long. With V trimmed by 2 bases and J by 5 bases, 3 bases remained unmatched. CDR3 in amino acids: CASSFGTDTEAFF. Here the CDR3 DNA reads TGTGCCAGCAGCTTTGGGACAGATACTGAAGCTTTCTTT.

V is TRBV6-5 and J is TRBJ2-7; D gene ambiguous. Germline V gives CDR1 MNHEY, CDR2 SVGAGI. This CDR3 has 12 amino acids. With 8 bases removed from V and 5 bases from J, the gap between germline ends came to 13 bases. CDR3 in amino acids: CASENSLDEQYF. In DNA form, the CDR3 reads TGTGCCAGCGAAAACAGTCTCGACGAGCAGTACTTC.

This clone was detected only once. CDR3 DNA: TGTGCCAGCAGCCCACTAGCGGGGGCTTCCTACAATGAGCAGTTCTTC. It translates to CASSPLAGASYNEQFF. V usage is TRBV11-2 and J usage is TRBJ2-1; 11 bases line up with TRBD2. This CDR3 region has 16 residues. The ends lost 5 bases at V and 1 base at J; junction bases unmatched: 4. Germline loops: CDR1 SGHAT, CDR2 FQNNGV.

The chain links TRBV10-1 to TRBJ2-3; D is possibly TRBD2 (6 bases). Looked up from germline, CDR1 is WNHNN and CDR2 is SYGVQD (reference sequence). The CDR3 loop spans 14 amino acids. V gave up 2 bases and J gave up 6 bases, with 12 bases separating them. CDR3 sequence: CASSEHGGADTQYF. The CDR3 bases are TGCGCCAGCAGTGAGCACGGCGGGGCGGATACGCAGTATTTT.